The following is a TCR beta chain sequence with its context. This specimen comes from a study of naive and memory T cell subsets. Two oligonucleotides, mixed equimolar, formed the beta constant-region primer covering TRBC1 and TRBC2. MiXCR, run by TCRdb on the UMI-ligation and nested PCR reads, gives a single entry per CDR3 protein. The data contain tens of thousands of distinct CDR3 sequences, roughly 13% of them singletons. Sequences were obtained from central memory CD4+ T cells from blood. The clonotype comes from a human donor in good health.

CDR3 coding DNA: TGTGCCAGCGCCGACAGTGAGTCCTACGAGCAGTACTTC. It translates to CASADSESYEQYF. The chain carries TRBV2 and TRBJ2-7; perhaps TRBD1 as D (5 bases). The CDR3 has 13 residues. Germline V gene lookup returns CDR1 SNHLY and CDR2 FYNNEI. V lost 8 bases and J 1 base, leaving 12 bases between the germline ends.